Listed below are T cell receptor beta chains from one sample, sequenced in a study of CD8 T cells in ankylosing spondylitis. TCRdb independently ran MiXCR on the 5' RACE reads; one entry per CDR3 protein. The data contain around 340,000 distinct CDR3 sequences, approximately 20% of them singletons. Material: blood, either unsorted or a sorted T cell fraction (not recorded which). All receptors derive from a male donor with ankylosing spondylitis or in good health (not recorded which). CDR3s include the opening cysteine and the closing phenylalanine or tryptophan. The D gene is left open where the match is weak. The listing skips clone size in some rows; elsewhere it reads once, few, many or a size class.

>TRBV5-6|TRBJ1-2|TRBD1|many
CASSSGTALYGYTF
TGTGCCAGCAGCTCCGGGACAGCCCTCTATGGCTACACCTTC
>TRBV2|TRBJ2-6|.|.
CASRRRVPGANVLTF
TGTGCCAGCAGGCGTAGGGTTCCTGGGGCCAACGTCCTGACTTTC
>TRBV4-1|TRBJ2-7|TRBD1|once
CASSHTGTVSYEQYF
TGCGCCAGCAGCCATACCGGGACAGTATCCTACGAGCAGTACTTC
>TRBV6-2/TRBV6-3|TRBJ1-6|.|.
CASSYWTANSPLHF
TGTGCCAGCAGTTACTGGACCGCTAATTCACCCCTCCACTTT
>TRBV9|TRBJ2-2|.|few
CASSVSPETGELFF
TGTGCCAGCAGCGTATCCCCGGAAACCGGGGAGCTGTTTTTT
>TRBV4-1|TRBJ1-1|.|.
CASSQVTTGADRTEAFF
TGCGCCAGCAGCCAAGTGACAACCGGTGCCGATCGGACTGAAGCTTTCTTT
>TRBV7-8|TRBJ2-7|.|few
CASSVGLESSYEQYF
TGTGCCAGCAGCGTAGGACTGGAGAGCTCCTACGAGCAGTACTTC
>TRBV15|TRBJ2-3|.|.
CATSTRGTDTQYF
TGTGCCACCAGTACGCGGGGCACAGATACGCAGTATTTT
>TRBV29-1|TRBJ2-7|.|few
CSVQGSQYEQYF
TGCAGCGTTCAGGGGTCACAATACGAGCAGTACTTC
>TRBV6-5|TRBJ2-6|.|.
CASSYMRGRGDAGANVLTF
TGTGCCAGCAGTTACATGAGGGGCAGGGGAGACGCTGGGGCCAACGTCCTGACTTTC
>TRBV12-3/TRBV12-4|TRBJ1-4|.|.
CASTLQGAEEKLFF
TGTGCCAGCACCCTACAGGGAGCGGAGGAAAAACTGTTTTTT
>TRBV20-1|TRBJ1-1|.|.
CSASESPGEWITEAFF
TGCAGTGCCTCCGAATCACCCGGGGAGTGGATAACTGAAGCTTTCTTT
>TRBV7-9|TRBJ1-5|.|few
CASSLGVTGQPQHF
TGTGCCAGCAGCTTGGGAGTTACCGGGCAGCCCCAGCATTTT
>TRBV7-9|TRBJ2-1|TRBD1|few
CASSTRTGAALYNEQFF
TGTGCCAGCAGCACGAGGACAGGGGCGGCTTTATACAATGAGCAGTTCTTC
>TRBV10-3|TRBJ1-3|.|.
CAIRQGNTIYF
TGTGCCATCAGGCAGGGGAACACCATATATTTT
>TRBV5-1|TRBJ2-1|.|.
CASSFQRPPGEQLDNEQFF
TGCGCCAGCAGCTTTCAGCGCCCCCCGGGGGAGCAGCTAGACAATGAGCAGTTCTTC
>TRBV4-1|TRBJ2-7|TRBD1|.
CASSQEGTEVYEQYF
TGCGCCAGCAGCCAAGAGGGGACAGAGGTCTACGAGCAGTACTTC
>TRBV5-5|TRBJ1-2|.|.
CASSLDGYGYTF
TGTGCCAGCAGCTTGGACGGCTATGGCTACACCTTC
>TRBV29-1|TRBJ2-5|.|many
CSVEDRGGGHRETQYF
TGCAGCGTTGAAGATCGTGGCGGGGGCCATCGAGAGACCCAGTACTTC
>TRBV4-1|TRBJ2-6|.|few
CASSQVLYRETGANVLTF
TGCGCCAGCAGCCAAGTTTTGTACAGGGAAACTGGGGCCAACGTCCTGACTTTC
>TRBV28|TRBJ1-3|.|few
CASRPSLSSGNTIYF
TGTGCCAGCAGACCCTCCTTAAGCTCTGGAAACACCATATATTTT
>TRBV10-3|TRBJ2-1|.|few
CAIKLSTSYNEQFF
TGTGCCATCAAACTCTCGACAAGCTACAATGAGCAGTTCTTC
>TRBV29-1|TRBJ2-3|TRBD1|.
CSVTSDRDLTDTQYF
TGCAGCGTTACCTCGGACAGGGACCTCACAGATACGCAGTATTTT
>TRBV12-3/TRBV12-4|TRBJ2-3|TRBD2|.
CASSLISSGTSGGAFGDTQYF
TGTGCCAGCAGTTTAATTTCATCTGGGACTAGCGGGGGGGCTTTCGGAGATACGCAGTATTTT
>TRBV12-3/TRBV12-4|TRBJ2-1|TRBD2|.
CASRPGSGGPEYNEQFF
TGTGCCAGCAGGCCGGGTAGCGGGGGGCCGGAATACAATGAGCAGTTCTTC
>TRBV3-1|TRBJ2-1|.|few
CASSQESRGQFF
TGTGCCAGCAGCCAGGAAAGCAGGGGACAGTTCTTC
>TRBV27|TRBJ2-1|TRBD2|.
CASSFSGASYNEQFF
TGTGCCAGCAGTTTTAGCGGGGCCTCCTACAATGAGCAGTTCTTC
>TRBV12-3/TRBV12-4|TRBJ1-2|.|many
CASSFGIGYTF
TGTGCCAGCAGTTTTGGGATAGGCTACACCTTC
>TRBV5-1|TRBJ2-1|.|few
CASSLGGWGLNEQFF
TGCGCCAGCAGCTTGGGGGGTTGGGGCCTCAATGAGCAGTTCTTC
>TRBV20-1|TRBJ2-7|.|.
CSARRRGQGHSYEQYF
TGCAGTGCTAGACGTCGGGGGCAGGGTCACTCCTACGAGCAGTACTTC
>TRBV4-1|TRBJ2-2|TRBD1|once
CASSQPQGANTGELFF
TGCGCCAGCAGCCAACCACAGGGGGCGAACACCGGGGAGCTGTTTTTT
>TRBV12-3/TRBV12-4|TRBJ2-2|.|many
CASSFFVGELFF
TGTGCCAGCAGTTTCTTTGTCGGGGAGCTGTTTTTT
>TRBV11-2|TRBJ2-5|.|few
CASSVPREIQETQYF
TGTGCCAGCAGCGTACCTCGGGAAATCCAAGAGACCCAGTACTTC
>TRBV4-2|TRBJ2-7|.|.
CASSQRGDYEQYF
TGTGCCAGCAGCCAACGCGGGGACTACGAGCAGTACTTC
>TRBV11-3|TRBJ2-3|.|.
CASSLGFLADRDTQYF
TGTGCCAGCAGCTTAGGGTTCTTAGCGGACAGAGATACGCAGTATTTT
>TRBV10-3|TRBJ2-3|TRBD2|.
CAISESASGGTDTQYF
TGTGCCATCAGTGAGTCGGCTAGCGGGGGCACAGATACGCAGTATTTT
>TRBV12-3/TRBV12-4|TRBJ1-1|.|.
CASSLALGTGDPFF
TGTGCCAGCAGTTTAGCTCTCGGGACCGGGGATCCTTTCTTT
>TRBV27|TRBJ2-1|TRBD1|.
CASPGQGDNEQFF
TGTGCCAGCCCCGGACAGGGCGACAATGAGCAGTTCTTC
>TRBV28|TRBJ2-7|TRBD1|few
CASSLRTGLNEQYF
TGTGCCAGCAGTCTAAGGACAGGGCTCAACGAGCAGTACTTC
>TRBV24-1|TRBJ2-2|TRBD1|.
CATSDPIQGTPNTGELFF
TGTGCCACCAGTGACCCGATACAGGGGACCCCTAACACCGGGGAGCTGTTTTTT
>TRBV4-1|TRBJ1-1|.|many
CASSQERQSVYRTEAFF
TGCGCCAGCAGCCAAGAGAGACAGTCAGTTTATCGCACTGAAGCTTTCTTT
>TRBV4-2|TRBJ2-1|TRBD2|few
CASSQVAGHNEQFF
TGTGCCAGCAGCCAGGTAGCGGGGCACAATGAGCAGTTCTTC
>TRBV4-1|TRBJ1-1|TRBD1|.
CASSQTGTWTEAFF
TGCGCCAGCAGCCAGACAGGGACGTGGACTGAAGCTTTCTTT
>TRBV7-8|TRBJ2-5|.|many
CASSSRTAETQYF
TGTGCCAGCAGCTCGAGGACGGCGGAGACCCAGTACTTC
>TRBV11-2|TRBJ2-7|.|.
CASSLDLGQAYEQYF
TGTGCCAGCAGCTTAGATCTGGGGCAGGCCTACGAGCAGTACTTC
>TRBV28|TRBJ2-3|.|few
CATAGPPGGTDTQYF
TGTGCCACCGCCGGGCCCCCGGGGGGCACAGATACGCAGTATTTT
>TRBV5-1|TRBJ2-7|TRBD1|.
CASSSGQDRQYF
TGCGCCAGCAGCTCAGGACAGGATCGGCAGTACTTC
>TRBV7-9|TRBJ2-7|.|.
CASSLVEGVSNQQYF
TGTGCCAGCAGCTTAGTGGAGGGGGTTTCTAACCAGCAGTACTTC
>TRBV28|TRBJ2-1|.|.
CASSAPGLSFNEQFF
TGTGCCAGCAGTGCTCCGGGCCTAAGCTTTAATGAGCAGTTCTTC
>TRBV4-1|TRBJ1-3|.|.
CASSQGPEAGNTIYF
TGCGCCAGCAGCCAAGGCCCAGAAGCTGGAAACACCATATATTTT
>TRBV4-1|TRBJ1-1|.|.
CASSQVMEWNTEAFF
TGCGCCAGCAGCCAAGTTATGGAATGGAACACTGAAGCTTTCTTT
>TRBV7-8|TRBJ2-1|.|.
CASSLGGGRPYNEQFF
TGTGCCAGCAGCTTAGGCGGTGGGAGACCCTACAATGAGCAGTTCTTC
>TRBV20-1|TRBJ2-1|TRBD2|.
CSAERLGSGEYNEQFF
TGCAGTGCTGAAAGACTGGGTAGCGGGGAGTACAATGAGCAGTTCTTC
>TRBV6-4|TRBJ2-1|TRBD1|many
CASSDRGRDEQFF
TGTGCCAGCAGCGACAGGGGTAGGGATGAGCAGTTCTTC
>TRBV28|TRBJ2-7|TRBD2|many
CASRSGGGTTYEQYF
TGTGCCAGCAGGTCCGGCGGGGGTACCACTTACGAGCAGTACTTC
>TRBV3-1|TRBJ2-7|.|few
CASSQDSGYSPDEQYF
TGTGCCAGCAGCCAAGATAGTGGTTACTCCCCTGACGAGCAGTACTTC
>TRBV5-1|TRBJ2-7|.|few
CASSLSRLYEQYF
TGCGCCAGCAGCCTGAGCAGGCTCTACGAGCAGTACTTC
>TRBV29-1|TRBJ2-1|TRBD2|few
CSVEDPGLPLGNEQFF
TGCAGCGTTGAAGATCCGGGACTACCCCTGGGGAATGAGCAGTTCTTC
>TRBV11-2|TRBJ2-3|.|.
CASSPLGWGATDTQYF
TGTGCCAGCAGCCCCCTAGGGTGGGGGGCAACAGATACGCAGTATTTT